The sequence of this TCR beta chain was determined in a study of control samples from healthy donors and cancer patients. Libraries were prepared by immunoSEQ multiplex PCR; TCRdb keeps only in-frame clonotypes and omits some of them. Of about 150,000 clones listed, roughly nine tenths are singletons. Between the trimmed V and J ends, which lost 2 bases and 7 bases, there was a span of 15 bases. Germline CDR1 MNHNY, CDR2 SVGAGI (reference sequence). CDR3 size: 14 residues. The sequence was obtained from a man younger than 40 in good health. Sequenced: blood. The rearrangement uses TRBV6-6 and TRBJ2-7, with D tentatively TRBD2 (6 bases). DNA of the CDR3: TGTGCCAGCAGTTACGGTCCGCTAGCGCAGGAGCAGTACTTC. Its protein product is CASSYGPLAQEQYF.